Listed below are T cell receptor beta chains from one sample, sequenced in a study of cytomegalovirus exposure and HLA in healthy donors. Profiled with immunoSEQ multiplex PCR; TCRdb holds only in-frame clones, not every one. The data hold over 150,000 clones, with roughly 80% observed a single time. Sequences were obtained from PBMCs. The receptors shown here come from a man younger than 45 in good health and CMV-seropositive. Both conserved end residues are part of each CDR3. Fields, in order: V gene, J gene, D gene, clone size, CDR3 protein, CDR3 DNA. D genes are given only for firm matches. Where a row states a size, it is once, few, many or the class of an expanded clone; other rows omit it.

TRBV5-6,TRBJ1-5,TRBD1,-,CASSHRGRDQPQHF,TGTGCCAGCAGCCATAGGGGGCGGGATCAGCCCCAGCATTTT
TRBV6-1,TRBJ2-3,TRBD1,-,CASTRGGPIEDTQYF,TGTGCCAGCACCAGAGGGGGCCCTATAGAAGATACGCAGTATTTT
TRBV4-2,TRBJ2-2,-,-,CASSHLSGTGELFF,TGTGCCAGCAGCCATCTATCGGGCACCGGGGAGCTGTTTTTT
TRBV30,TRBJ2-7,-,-,CAWSVKGAEQYF,TGTGCCTGGAGTGTAAAAGGGGCCGAGCAGTACTTC
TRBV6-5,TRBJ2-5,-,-,CASSSSWTAKETQYF,TGTGCCAGCAGTTCCTCCTGGACTGCAAAAGAGACCCAGTACTTC
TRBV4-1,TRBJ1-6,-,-,CASSSRARNSPLHF,TGCGCCAGCAGTAGCAGGGCCCGTAATTCACCCCTCCACTTT
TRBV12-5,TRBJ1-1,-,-,CASGPNRHRELNTEAFF,TGTGCTAGTGGTCCGAACCGACACAGGGAATTGAACACTGAAGCTTTCTTT
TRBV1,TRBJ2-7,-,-,CTSSQEEGGRDLHEQYF,TGCACCAGCAGCCAAGAAGAGGGTGGGCGGGACCTCCACGAGCAGTACTTC
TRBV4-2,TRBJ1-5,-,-,CASSQEGGNSNQPQHF,TGTGCCAGCAGCCAAGAGGGGGGAAATAGCAATCAGCCCCAGCATTTT
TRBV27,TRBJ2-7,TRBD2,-,CASRRPGLAGIYEQYF,TGTGCCAGCAGACGCCCGGGACTAGCGGGAATCTACGAGCAGTACTTC
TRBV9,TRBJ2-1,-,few,CASSVNRLPLNEQFF,TGTGCCAGCAGCGTTAATCGACTCCCTCTTAATGAGCAGTTCTTC
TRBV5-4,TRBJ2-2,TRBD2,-,CASSLGAGAPGELFF,TGTGCCAGCAGCTTGGGAGCGGGGGCCCCCGGGGAGCTGTTTTTT
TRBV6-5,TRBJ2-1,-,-,CASSYSPTRPLFF,TGTGCCAGCAGTTACTCGCCGACACGACCTCTGTTCTTC
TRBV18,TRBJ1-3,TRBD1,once,CASSPPQGDSGNTIYF,TGTGCCAGCTCACCACCCCAGGGGGACTCTGGAAACACCATATATTTT
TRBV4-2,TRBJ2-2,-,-,CASSREIPTGTGELFF,TGTGCCAGCAGCCGGGAAATACCAACGGGGACCGGGGAGCTGTTTTTT
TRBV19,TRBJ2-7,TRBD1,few,CASSAQGWHEQYF,TGTGCCAGTAGTGCACAGGGGTGGCACGAGCAGTACTTC
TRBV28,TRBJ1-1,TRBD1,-,CASSQYRGRTEAFF,TGTGCCAGCAGCCAGTACAGGGGGCGTACTGAAGCTTTCTTT
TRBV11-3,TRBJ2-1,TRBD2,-,CASSLRSGVQNNNEQFF,TGTGCCAGCAGCTTGAGGAGCGGGGTACAGAACAACAATGAGCAGTTCTTC
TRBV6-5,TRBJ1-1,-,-,CASSYGTVTEAFF,TGTGCCAGCAGTTACGGTACGGTCACTGAAGCTTTCTTT
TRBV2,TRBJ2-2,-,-,CASSEAGLSNTGELFF,TGTGCCAGCAGTGAAGCGGGGCTATCGAACACCGGGGAGCTGTTTTTT
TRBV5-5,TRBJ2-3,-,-,CASSLVTGGVDTQYF,TGTGCCAGCAGCTTGGTTACCGGGGGTGTAGATACGCAGTATTTT
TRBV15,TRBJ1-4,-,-,CATSREISRQATNEKLFF,TGTGCCACCAGCAGAGAGATAAGCAGACAAGCAACTAATGAAAAACTGTTTTTT
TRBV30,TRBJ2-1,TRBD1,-,CAWDKTGNEQFF,TGTGCCTGGGACAAGACAGGGAATGAGCAGTTCTTC
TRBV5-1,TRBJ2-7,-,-,CASSSDSYPYEQYF,TGCGCCAGCAGCTCGGACAGCTATCCCTACGAGCAGTACTTC
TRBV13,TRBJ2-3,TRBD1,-,CASSLTGTGSTDTQYF,TGTGCCAGCAGCTTGACCGGGACAGGGAGCACAGATACGCAGTATTTT
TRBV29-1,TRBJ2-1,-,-,CSVRCRERSYNEQFF,TGCAGCGTTCGTTGTCGGGAGCGCTCCTACAATGAGCAGTTCTTC
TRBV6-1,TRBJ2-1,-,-,CASSEAGDEQFF,TGTGCCAGCAGTGAGGCAGGGGATGAGCAGTTCTTC
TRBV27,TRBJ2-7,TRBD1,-,CATGAGGPYEQYF,TGTGCCACAGGGGCAGGGGGCCCCTACGAGCAGTACTTC
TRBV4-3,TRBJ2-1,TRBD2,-,CASSQDGSGGAYDEQFF,TGCGCCAGCAGCCAAGACGGGAGCGGGGGGGCTTACGATGAGCAGTTCTTC
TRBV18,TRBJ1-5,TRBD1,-,CASSPTGRGNQPQHF,TGTGCCAGCTCACCGACAGGGAGAGGCAATCAGCCCCAGCATTTT
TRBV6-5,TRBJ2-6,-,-,CASSYTGGAGANVLTF,TGTGCCAGCAGTTACACCGGGGGAGCTGGGGCCAACGTCCTGACTTTC
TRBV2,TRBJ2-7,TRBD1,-,CASSGRTGGFHEQYF,TGTGCCAGCAGTGGACGGACAGGGGGCTTTCACGAGCAGTACTTC
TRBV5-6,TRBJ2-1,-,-,CASSVTPSSYNEQFF,TGTGCCAGCAGCGTTACCCCGAGCTCCTACAATGAGCAGTTCTTC
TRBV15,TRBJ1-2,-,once,CATSRDLARDRYTF,TGTGCCACCAGCAGAGACCTGGCCAGGGATCGCTACACCTTC
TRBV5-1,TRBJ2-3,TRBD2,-,CASSETSGGLRVSTDTQYF,TGCGCCAGCAGCGAGACTAGCGGGGGGCTACGCGTTAGCACAGATACGCAGTATTTT
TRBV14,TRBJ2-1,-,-,CASSQKWAGDTNEQFF,TGTGCCAGCAGCCAAAAGTGGGCAGGGGATACGAATGAGCAGTTCTTC
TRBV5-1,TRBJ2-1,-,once,CASSFEAGVTGEQFF,TGCGCCAGCAGCTTTGAAGCGGGTGTGACGGGGGAGCAGTTCTTC